This TCR beta chain was sequenced in a study of blood T cell repertoires in COVID-19. Study information: Acute and convalescent COVID-19 specimens originated in the United States, Italy and Spain. From T cells, B-cell-depleted T cells, or PBMCs came the material, which was cDNA or gDNA.

In this sample, this clone turned up a few times. Study processing details: Reference gene primer amplification in the assay estimated nucleated cell counts. Sequencing was performed with immunoSEQ multiplex PCR; in TCRdb, only in-frame clones are kept and a portion is missing. V and J calls and clone size come straight from that table; D and trimming were deduced from the DNA. The sample records about 65,000 clones, nearly 85% being singletons. The clonotype was recovered from a human donor in a cohort sampled during active COVID-19. The specimen sequenced was peripheral blood.

The CDR3 DNA sequence: TGTGCCACCCAGAAGGACAGGGGGCAATCTGAGACCCAGTACTTC. It specifies CATQKDRGQSETQYF. The genes are TRBV2 and TRBJ2-5, with TRBD1 matching over 11 bases. Unmatched junction bases numbered 12, after V lost 10 bases and J lost 5 bases. There are 15 residues in the CDR3. Germline V gene data show CDR1 as SNHLY and CDR2 as FYNNEI.